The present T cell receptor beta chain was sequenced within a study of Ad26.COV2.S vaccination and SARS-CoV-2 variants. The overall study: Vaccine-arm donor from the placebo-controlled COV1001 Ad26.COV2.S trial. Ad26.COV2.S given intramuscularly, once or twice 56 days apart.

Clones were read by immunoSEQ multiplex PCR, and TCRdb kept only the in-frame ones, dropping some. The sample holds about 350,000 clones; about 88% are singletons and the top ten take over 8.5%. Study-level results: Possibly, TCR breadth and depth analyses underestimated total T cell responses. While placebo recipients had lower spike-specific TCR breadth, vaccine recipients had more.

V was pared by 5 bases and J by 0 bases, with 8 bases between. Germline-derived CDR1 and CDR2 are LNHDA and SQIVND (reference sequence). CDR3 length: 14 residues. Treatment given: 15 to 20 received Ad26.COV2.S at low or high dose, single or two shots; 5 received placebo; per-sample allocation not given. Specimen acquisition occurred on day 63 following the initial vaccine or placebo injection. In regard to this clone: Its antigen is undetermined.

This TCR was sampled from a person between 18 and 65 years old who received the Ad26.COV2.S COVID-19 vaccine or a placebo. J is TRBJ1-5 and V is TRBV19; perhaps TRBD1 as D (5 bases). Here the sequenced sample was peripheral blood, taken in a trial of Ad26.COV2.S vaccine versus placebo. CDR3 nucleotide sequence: TGTGCCAGTAGTCAGGGTAATAGCAATCAGCCCCAGCATTTT. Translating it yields CASSQGNSNQPQHF.